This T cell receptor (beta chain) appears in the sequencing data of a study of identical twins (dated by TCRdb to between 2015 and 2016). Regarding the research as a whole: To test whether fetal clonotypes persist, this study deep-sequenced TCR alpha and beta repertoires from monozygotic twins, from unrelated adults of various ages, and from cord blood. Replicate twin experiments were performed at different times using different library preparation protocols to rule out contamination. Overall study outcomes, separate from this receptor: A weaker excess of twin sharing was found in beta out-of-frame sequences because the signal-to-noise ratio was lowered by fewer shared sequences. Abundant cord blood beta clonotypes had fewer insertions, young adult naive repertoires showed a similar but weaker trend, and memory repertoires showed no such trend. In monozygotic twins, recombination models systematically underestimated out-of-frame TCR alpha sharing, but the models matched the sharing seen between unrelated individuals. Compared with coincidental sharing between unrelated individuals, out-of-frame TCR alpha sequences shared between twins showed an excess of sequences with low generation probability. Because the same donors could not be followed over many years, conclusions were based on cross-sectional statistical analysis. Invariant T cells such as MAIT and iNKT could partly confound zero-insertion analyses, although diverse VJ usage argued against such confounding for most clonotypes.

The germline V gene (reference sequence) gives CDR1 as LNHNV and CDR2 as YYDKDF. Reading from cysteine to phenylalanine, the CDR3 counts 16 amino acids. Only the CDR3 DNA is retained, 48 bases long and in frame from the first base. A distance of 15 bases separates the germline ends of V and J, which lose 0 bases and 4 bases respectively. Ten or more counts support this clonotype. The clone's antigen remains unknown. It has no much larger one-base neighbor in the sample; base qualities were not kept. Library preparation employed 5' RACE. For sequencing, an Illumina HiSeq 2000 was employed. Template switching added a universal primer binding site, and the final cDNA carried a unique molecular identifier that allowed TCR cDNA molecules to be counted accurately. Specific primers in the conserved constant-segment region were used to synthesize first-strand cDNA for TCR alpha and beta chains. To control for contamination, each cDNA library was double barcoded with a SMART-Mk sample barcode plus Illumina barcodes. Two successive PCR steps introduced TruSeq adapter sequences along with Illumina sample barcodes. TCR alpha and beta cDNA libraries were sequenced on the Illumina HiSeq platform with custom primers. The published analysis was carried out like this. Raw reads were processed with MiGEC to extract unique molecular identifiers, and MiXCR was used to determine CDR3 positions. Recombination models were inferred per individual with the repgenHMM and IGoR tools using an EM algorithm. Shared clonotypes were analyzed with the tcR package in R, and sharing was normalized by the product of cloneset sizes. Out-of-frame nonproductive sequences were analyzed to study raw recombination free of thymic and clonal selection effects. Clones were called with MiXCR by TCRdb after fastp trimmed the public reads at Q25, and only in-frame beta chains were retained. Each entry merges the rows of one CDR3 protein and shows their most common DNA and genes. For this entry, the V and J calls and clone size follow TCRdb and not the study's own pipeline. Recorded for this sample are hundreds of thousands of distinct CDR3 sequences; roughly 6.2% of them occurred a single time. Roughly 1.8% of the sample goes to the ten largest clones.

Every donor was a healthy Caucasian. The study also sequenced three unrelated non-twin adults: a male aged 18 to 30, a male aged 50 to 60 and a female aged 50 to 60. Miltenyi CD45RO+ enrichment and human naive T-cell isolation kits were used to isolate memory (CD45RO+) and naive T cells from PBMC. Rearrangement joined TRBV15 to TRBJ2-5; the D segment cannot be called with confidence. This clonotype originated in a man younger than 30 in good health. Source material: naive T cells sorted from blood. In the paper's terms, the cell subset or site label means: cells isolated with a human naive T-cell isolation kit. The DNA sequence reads TGTGCCACCAGCAGAGATCTCGCGGCGGTAGGAGAGACCCAGTACTTC. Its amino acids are CATSRDLAAVGETQYF.